Presented here are 11 T cell receptor beta chains from one specimen sequenced in a study of CD8+CD57+ T cells in acquired aplastic anemia. The patients chosen for sequencing had shown expansion of CD8+CD57+ cells (detected by flow cytometry). Genomic DNA, serving as template, underwent TCR beta VDJ and CDR3 profiling. One entry per CDR3 protein, called by TCRdb with MiXCR from the reads. The table lists roughly 200,000 distinct CDR3 sequences, about 60% of them singletons. The sample was sorted CD4+, CD8+, or CD8+CD57+ T cells (not recorded which) from PBMCs. The receptors here all came from a human donor with aplastic anemia.

The chain uses TRBV7-6 and TRBJ1-2; D is possibly TRBD1 (5 bases). V was shortened by 5 bases and J by 8 bases, with 18 bases between the two germline ends. Germline V gene lookup returns CDR1 SGHVS and CDR2 FNYEAQ. The CDR3 spans 14 residues. DNA for the CDR3: TGTGCCAGCAGCCCCATGGGCAGGGACCACGGCTACACCTTC. This gives the protein CASSPMGRDHGYTF.

Worth noting for this clonotype: Mismatch with germline at one junction end may stem from a read error. V gene TRBV7-3 combines with J gene TRBJ2-5; 9 nucleotides align to TRBD2. The CDR3 is 14 amino acids. Germline loops: CDR1 SGHTA, CDR2 FQGTGA. CDR3 DNA sequence: TGTGCCAGCAGCATAACGGGACTAGCCGGGACCCAGTACTTC. Translation: CASSITGLAGTQYF.

The chain recombines TRBV15 with TRBJ1-5; D perhaps matches TRBD1 (6 bases). The germline V and J ends were trimmed by 3 bases and 2 bases, with 11 bases remaining between them. Germline V gene lookup returns CDR1 LNHNV and CDR2 YYDKDF (reference sequence). CDR3 size: 15 residues. CDR3 coding DNA: TGTGCCACCAGCAGGGGCAGGGGACGCAATCAGCCCCAGCATTTT. The encoded protein is CATSRGRGRNQPQHF.

The genes are TRBV7-3 and TRBJ2-7, with 11 bases matching TRBD2. This CDR3 comprises 18 residues. Germline loops: CDR1 SGHTA, CDR2 FQGTGA. With V trimmed by 4 bases and J by 0 bases, 11 bases remained unmatched. The CDR3 sequence is CASSYDPGTSGVSYEQYF. The DNA of the CDR3 is TGTGCCAGCAGCTACGACCCCGGGACTAGCGGTGTCTCCTACGAGCAGTACTTC.

The chain uses TRBV3-1 and TRBJ2-1; 14 bases align to TRBD2. Germline V lookup: CDR1 LGHDT, CDR2 YNNKEL (reference sequence). This CDR3 has 15 amino acids. With V trimmed by 6 bases and J by 9 bases, 7 bases remained unmatched. CDR3 in amino acids: CASSSPGLAGAEQFF. In DNA form, the CDR3 reads TGTGCCAGCAGTTCCCCGGGACTAGCGGGAGCTGAGCAGTTCTTC.

The V and J genes are TRBV5-1 and TRBJ2-1; tentatively, D is TRBD1 or TRBD2 (5 bases each). Germline V CDR1 and CDR2: SGHRS, YFSETQ. V shed 1 base and J shed 2 bases, with 13 bases lying between them. There are 16 residues in the CDR3. CDR3 sequence (DNA): TGCGCCAGCAGCTTGTATGGGGGAGAGGCCTACAATGAGCAGTTCTTC. Amino acids: CASSLYGGEAYNEQFF.

The rearrangement joins TRBV7-9 to TRBJ1-6; tentative D call: TRBD1 (5 bases). V lost 3 bases, J lost 5 bases, and 14 bases lay in between. The CDR3 is 16 residues long. CDR1 SEHNR and CDR2 FQNEAQ come from the germline V gene (reference sequence). The CDR3 region is CASSFLGAFDNSPLHF. The CDR3 nucleotides read TGTGCCAGCAGCTTCCTAGGGGCTTTCGATAATTCACCCCTCCACTTT.

V usage is TRBV2 and J usage is TRBJ2-7; 8 nucleotides line up with TRBD2. From germline, CDR1 is SNHLY and CDR2 FYNNEI. The CDR3 length is 15 residues. The junction had 7 bases not matched to a gene; V was cut back by 6 bases and J by 0 bases. The CDR3 here is CASSALAGPSYEQYF. CDR3 bases: TGTGCCAGCAGCGCATTAGCGGGGCCCTCCTACGAGCAGTACTTC.

V gene TRBV7-9 combines with J gene TRBJ1-6, with TRBD1 matching over 7 bases. This CDR3 is built from 14 residues. The V segment lost 4 bases and the J segment 9 bases; nucleotides outside the gene matches: 6. CDR1 is SEHNR, CDR2 FQNEAQ, per germline (reference sequence). The CDR3 region is CASSSTGRSSPLHF. In DNA, the CDR3 is TGTGCCAGCAGCTCGACAGGGAGGAGTTCACCCCTCCACTTT.

J is TRBJ2-7 and V is TRBV6-5, with 8 bases lining up with TRBD2. Looked up from germline, CDR1 is MNHEY and CDR2 is SVGAGI. V lost 0 bases to trimming and J lost 0 bases; unmatched junction nucleotides: 1. This CDR3 has 15 residues. In nucleotides, the CDR3 is TGTGCCAGCAGTTACTCGCGGGGGGACTCCTACGAGCAGTACTTC. Protein: CASSYSRGDSYEQYF.

The chain has TRBV5-5 and TRBJ2-3, with D hard to call. Trimming took off 6 bases at V and 8 bases at J, with 22 bases between the two ends. This CDR3 has 15 residues. Looked up from germline, CDR1 is SGHKS and CDR2 is YYEKEE (reference sequence). CDR3 DNA: TGTGCCAGCAACCCCTCTCGGGTAGCACAGATTACGCAGTATTTT. As protein: CASNPSRVAQITQYF. Full variable domain (missing parts from reference TRBV5-5 and TRBJ2-3): DAGVTQSPTHLIKTRGQQVTLRCSPISGHKSVSWYQQVLGQGPQFIFQYYEKEERGRGNFPDRFSARQFPNYSSELNVNALLLGDSALYLCASNPSRVAQITQYFGPGTRLTVL.